Below are 30 T cell receptor beta chains sequenced from a single sample in a study of PD-1 blockade in classical Hodgkin lymphoma. Here immunoSEQ multiplex PCR was the method, and the copy in TCRdb shows in-frame clones only, minus some. The table shows 64,000 or so clones, with roughly nine tenths occurring only once. The time point is: cycle 4 day 1 (C4D1), after less than seven weeks of nivolumab. The patients all showed relapse after autologous stem cell transplantation, while their brentuximab vedotin exposure varied. The sequenced sample was peripheral blood mononuclear cells (PBMCs), obtained before the fourth cycle of nivolumab. All receptors derive from a human donor with classical Hodgkin lymphoma.

This chain connects TRBV11-2 to TRBJ2-3, with 9 positions matching TRBD2. Losses at the gene ends were 5 bases for V and 3 bases for J; bases not matched to a gene: 9. The CDR3 is 16 amino acids. Germline V CDR1 and CDR2: SGHAT, FQNNGV. CDR3 sequence (DNA): TGTGCCAGCAGCCCCCGATATGCGGGGGGGACAGATACGCAGTATTTT. Translated: CASSPRYAGGTDTQYF.

The gene calls are TRBV5-4 and TRBJ2-7; D uncertain. V was clipped by 2 bases and J by 6 bases, with 12 bases between them. CDR1 is SGHNT, CDR2 YYREEE, per germline (reference sequence). The CDR3 is 13 residues long. The CDR3, as DNA: TGTGCCAGCAGCTTACTCCTGGGCTCCGAGCAGTACTTC. Protein: CASSLLLGSEQYF.

V usage is TRBV10-3 and J usage is TRBJ1-1, with 9 bases identical to TRBD1. CDR3 size: 14 residues. Germline V lookup: CDR1 ENHRY, CDR2 SYGVKD. V was clipped by 3 bases and J by 3 bases; unmatched bases: 2. CDR3 sequence: CAISEQGADTEAFF. In DNA, the CDR3 is TGTGCCATCAGTGAACAGGGGGCTGACACTGAAGCTTTCTTT.

This clone was seen a handful of times. V usage is TRBV5-5 and J usage is TRBJ2-3; unclear D gene. The CDR3 extends over 14 amino acids. Trimming stripped 0 bases from V and 0 bases from J, with 5 bases between. Germline values: CDR1 SGHKS, CDR2 YYEKEE (reference sequence). CDR3 coding DNA: TGTGCCAGCAGCTTGGTTCAGAGCACAGATACGCAGTATTTT. As protein: CASSLVQSTDTQYF.

The CDR3 DNA reads TGTGCCAGCAGCCAAGTCGGGATGAACACTGAAGCTTTCTTT. Amino acid sequence: CASSQVGMNTEAFF. This chain joins TRBV14 and TRBJ1-1; D gene ambiguous. V shed 1 base and J shed 0 bases, with 6 bases lying between them. The CDR3 extends over 14 amino acids. CDR1 SGHDN and CDR2 FVKESK come from the germline V gene.

CDR3 coding DNA: TGTTCGACTAGCGGAGCCTACGAGCAGTACTTC. It codes for CSTSGAYEQYF. The chain couples TRBV28 to TRBJ2-7; 9 positions agree with TRBD2. CDR1 is MDHEN, CDR2 SYDVKM, per germline. The CDR3 totals 11 residues.

The chain joins TRBV5-8 to TRBJ1-2; D may be TRBD1 (5 bases). CDR1 and CDR2 (germline): SGHTS, YDEGEE. The germline V and J ends were trimmed by 4 bases and 2 bases, with 18 bases remaining between them. This CDR3 spans 16 amino acids. CDR3 amino acids: CASSPMRTGLNYGYTF. The CDR3 bases are TGTGCCAGCAGCCCGATGAGGACGGGACTAAACTATGGCTACACCTTC.

The chain uses TRBV7-9 and TRBJ1-5, with D tentatively TRBD1 (6 bases). Between the trimmed V and J ends, which lost 2 bases and 0 bases, there was a span of 11 bases. This CDR3 comprises 16 residues. CDR1 is SEHNR and CDR2 is FQNEAQ in the germline V gene (reference sequence). The DNA for the CDR3 is TGTGCCAGCAGCTTAACCGGGGGCCTTAGCAATCAGCCCCAGCATTTT. Its protein product is CASSLTGGLSNQPQHF.

V is TRBV28 and J is TRBJ2-3; D might be TRBD2 (5 bases). The V end was cut by 5 bases, the J end by 5 bases, with 14 bases between. The CDR3 consists of 14 residues. Germline V gene sequence: CDR1 MDHEN, CDR2 SYDVKM. The CDR3 DNA sequence: TGTGCCAGCAGTACCCCATTTCGGGGAGATACGCAGTATTTT. It translates to CASSTPFRGDTQYF.

This chain connects TRBV19 to TRBJ2-1; either TRBD1 or TRBD2 may fit D (7 bases each). The CDR3 spans 15 residues. Germline V gives CDR1 LNHDA, CDR2 SQIVND (reference sequence). V lost 3 bases and J 8 bases, leaving 17 bases between the germline ends. The DNA for the CDR3 is TGTGCCAGTAGTATTCTTCCGACAGGGAGGGATGAGCAGTTCTTC. Protein: CASSILPTGRDEQFF.

Worth noting for this clone: The sample has other DNA sequences that encode this CDR3 too. This sequence joins TRBV5-1 and TRBJ2-7; D possibly matches TRBD1 or TRBD2 (5 bases each). Between the trimmed V and J ends, which lost 1 base and 7 bases, there was a span of 9 bases. Looked up from germline, CDR1 is SGHRS and CDR2 is YFSETQ. The CDR3 runs to 12 residues. In nucleotides, the CDR3 is TGCGCCAGCAGCTTGCAGGGAGATGAGCAGTACTTC. This translates into CASSLQGDEQYF.

The rearrangement joins TRBV5-1 to TRBJ2-3; D is unresolved. The CDR3 is 13 amino acids. V was pared by 3 bases and J by 5 bases, with 10 bases between. From germline, CDR1 is SGHRS and CDR2 YFSETQ. The CDR3 DNA follows: TGCGCCAGCAGCTCGACTCTAGGAGATACGCAGTATTTT. Its translation is CASSSTLGDTQYF.

This chain uses TRBV6-1 with TRBJ1-5; the D is unclear. Germline loops: CDR1 MNHNS, CDR2 SASEGT. Between the trimmed V and J ends, which lost 8 bases and 5 bases, there was a span of 10 bases. The CDR3 has 12 amino acids. CDR3 residues: CASRGMYQPQHF. In DNA, the CDR3 is TGTGCCAGCCGCGGGATGTATCAGCCCCAGCATTTT.

This sequence joins TRBV19 and TRBJ1-6; maybe TRBD1 (5 bases). The CDR3 runs 13 residues. Germline values: CDR1 LNHDA, CDR2 SQIVND (reference sequence). V was cut by 1 base and J by 8 bases, with 6 bases left in between. The DNA for the CDR3 is TGTGCCAGTAGTATAGCGGGGGATTCACCCCTCCACTTT. It encodes CASSIAGDSPLHF.

The chain uses TRBV28 and TRBJ1-3; no reliable D call. V lost 6 bases and J 4 bases, leaving 10 bases between the germline ends. Germline CDR1 is MDHEN and CDR2 is SYDVKM. This CDR3 has 13 amino acids. The CDR3 reads CASSTPAGNTIYF. CDR3 bases: TGTGCCAGCAGCACTCCGGCGGGAAACACCATATATTTT.

The chain is built from TRBV7-2 and TRBJ2-4, with 7 bases identical to TRBD2. V lost 4 bases to trimming and J lost 7 bases; unmatched junction nucleotides: 13. There are 16 residues in the CDR3. Germline V CDR1 and CDR2: SGHTA, FQGNSA. The CDR3 region has the DNA TGTGCCAGCAGCTCAATAGCCGGGGGGAGTTGGAACATTCAGTACTTC. Translated: CASSSIAGGSWNIQYF.

The CDR3 is CASSPQHSYTEAFF. The CDR3 DNA reads TGTGCCAGCTCACCACAACACAGTTACACTGAAGCTTTCTTT. This chain uses TRBV18 with TRBJ1-1; D is unclear. There are 14 residues in the CDR3. Per germline, CDR1 KGHSH and CDR2 LQKENI. V shed 1 base and J shed 3 bases, with 9 bases lying between them.

The CDR3 nucleotides are TGCGCCAGCAGCTTTCAGGGGGCTGAGGAGACCCAGTACTTC. This translates into CASSFQGAEETQYF. The J gene is TRBJ2-5, the V gene TRBV4-1, with 8 bases matching TRBD1. The CDR3 loop spans 14 amino acids. V lost 5 bases to trimming and J lost 5 bases; unmatched junction nucleotides: 7. Germline lookup yields CDR1 MGHRA and CDR2 YSYEKL.

The chain joins TRBV14 to TRBJ2-7; no reliable D call. V dropped 4 bases and J dropped 3 bases, with 7 bases sitting between them. The CDR3 extends over 12 amino acids. CDR1 and CDR2 from the germline V gene are SGHDN and FVKESK. The CDR3 is CASSRNFYEQYF. The CDR3 DNA reads as TGTGCCAGCAGCCGCAACTTCTACGAGCAGTACTTC.

The V call is TRBV10-3, the J call TRBJ2-5, with 7 bases matching TRBD1. Germline CDR1 is ENHRY and CDR2 is SYGVKD. With V trimmed by 6 bases and J by 9 bases, 13 bases remained unmatched. The CDR3 sequence is 14 residues long. The CDR3 bases are TGTGCCATCAGCACACGGGACAGCCAATCGGCCCAGTACTTC. The encoded protein is CAISTRDSQSAQYF.

The chain recombines TRBV4-1 with TRBJ2-7, with TRBD2 as a possible D gene (6 bases). The CDR3 is 16 residues long. V was cut by 3 bases and J by 5 bases, with 20 bases left in between. CDR1 MGHRA and CDR2 YSYEKL come from the germline V gene. The CDR3: CASSQEGGPTRNEQYF. The CDR3 DNA reads as TGCGCCAGCAGCCAGGAAGGAGGGCCGACCCGTAACGAGCAGTACTTC.

The gene calls are TRBV9 and TRBJ2-1, with 7 nucleotides matching TRBD1. Germline CDR1 and CDR2: SGDLS and YYNGEE. There are 16 residues in the CDR3. The V and J ends lost 4 bases and 8 bases, in that order; junction bases with no gene match: 15. This chain's CDR3 is CASSPKGIGGKDEQFF. The CDR3 coding sequence is TGTGCCAGCAGCCCGAAGGGAATAGGGGGCAAGGATGAGCAGTTCTTC.

The J gene is TRBJ1-2, the V gene TRBV2; D is ambiguous. Germline CDR1 and CDR2: SNHLY and FYNNEI. This CDR3 is 13 amino acids long. The V gene lost 2 bases and the J gene lost 8 bases, with 12 bases spanning the gap. CDR3 region: CASSELKLGGYTF. In nucleotides, the CDR3 is TGTGCCAGCAGTGAATTAAAACTAGGCGGCTACACCTTC.

The chain is built from TRBV7-9 and TRBJ2-3; unclear D gene. The CDR3 runs 13 residues. The V gene lost 5 bases and the J gene lost 7 bases, with 13 bases spanning the gap. Germline V gives CDR1 SEHNR, CDR2 FQNEAQ (reference sequence). In nucleotides, the CDR3 is TGTGCCAGCAGCGCGCACTTTCAGAATACGCAGTATTTT. Its protein is CASSAHFQNTQYF.

The CDR3 loop reads CAISDYDSEAFF. The CDR3 nucleotides are TGTGCCATCAGTGATTACGACAGTGAAGCTTTCTTT. This rearrangement joins TRBV10-3 to TRBJ1-1; D may be TRBD1 (5 bases). The ends were cut back, 3 bases at V and 7 bases at J, with 9 bases in the middle. This CDR3 spans 12 amino acids. Germline CDR1 reads ENHRY; CDR2 reads SYGVKD.

The J gene is TRBJ2-5, the V gene TRBV2; 8 nucleotides line up with TRBD1. The CDR3 extends over 16 amino acids. After removal of 6 bases from V and 3 bases from J, the junction contained 12 bases not matched to a gene. Germline loops: CDR1 SNHLY, CDR2 FYNNEI. CDR3 sequence (DNA): TGTGCCAGCAGGCAGGGGGCCCTAGCGCTGGAAGAGACCCAGTACTTC. This encodes CASRQGALALEETQYF.

The V gene is TRBV2, the J gene TRBJ2-1, with a weak D call TRBD2 (6 bases). V was pared by 3 bases and J by 5 bases, with 11 bases between. CDR3 length equals 14 residues. The germline V gene encodes CDR1 SNHLY and CDR2 FYNNEI. DNA of the CDR3: TGTGCCAGCAGTGAGGAGGGATTTGACAATGAGCAGTTCTTC. It translates to CASSEEGFDNEQFF.

V gene TRBV15 combines with J gene TRBJ2-3, with 7 bases aligning to TRBD1. The CDR3 has 15 amino acids. The trim removed 6 bases at V and 0 bases at J, leaving 6 bases unmatched. Germline V gene data show CDR1 as LNHNV and CDR2 as YYDKDF (reference sequence). This CDR3 is CATSTDRASTDTQYF. CDR3 DNA sequence: TGTGCCACCAGTACAGACAGGGCTAGCACAGATACGCAGTATTTT.

The V and J genes are TRBV19 and TRBJ2-3; 12 bases map to TRBD1. J lost 4 bases, V lost 5 bases, and 7 bases had no gene match. This CDR3 comprises 16 residues. The germline V gene encodes CDR1 LNHDA and CDR2 SQIVND (reference sequence). CDR3 amino acids: CASSRRGTGGPDTQYF. Written as DNA, the CDR3 is TGTGCCAGTAGTCGACGAGGGACAGGGGGCCCAGATACGCAGTATTTT.

In its sample, this clone was seen a few times. The chain has TRBV18 and TRBJ2-4; D gene uncertain. The germline V gene encodes CDR1 KGHSH and CDR2 LQKENI. Trimming shortened V by 0 bases and J by 0 bases, and 6 bases separated the two germline ends. The CDR3 runs 15 residues. The CDR3 region has the DNA TGTGCCAGCTCACCACCGACCCTAGCCAAAAACATTCAGTACTTC. The encoded protein is CASSPPTLAKNIQYF. The complete variable domain, with remaining parts taken from reference TRBV18 and TRBJ2-4, reads NAGVMQNPRHLVRRRGQEARLRCSPMKGHSHVYWYRQLPEEGLKFMVYLQKENIIDESGMPKERFSAEFPKEGPSILRIQQVVRGDSAAYFCASSPPTLAKNIQYFGAGTRLSVL.